Shown below are 25 T cell receptor beta chains from a single sample sequenced in a study of a mutant IDH1 vaccine in newly diagnosed glioma. Their cognate antigens are unknown. The time point is: week 11, during vaccination. Doses comprised 300 ug of mutant IDH1 20-mer peptide each, plus topical imiquimod. Method: immunoSEQ multiplex PCR; TCRdb's copy keeps in-frame clones and lacks some. The data contain roughly 61,000 clones, about four fifths of them singletons. The sample in question was PBMCs, obtained from a glioma patient whose treatment included an IDH1 peptide vaccine. The receptors come from a man aged 50-59 years with glioma.

The V gene is TRBV7-2, the J gene TRBJ2-5, with D uncertain. Germline V gives CDR1 SGHTA, CDR2 FQGNSA. Between the trimmed V and J ends, which lost 4 bases and 5 bases, there was a span of 5 bases. The CDR3 runs to 11 residues. CDR3 coding DNA: TGTGCCAGCAGCTCGGCGGAGACCCAGTACTTC. It codes for CASSSAETQYF.

This clone occurred a few times. As DNA, the CDR3 is TGTGCAGCAGGGGATATTTATGAGCAGTTCTTC. The encoded protein is CAAGDIYEQFF. The chain recombines TRBV2 with TRBJ2-1; tentative D call: TRBD1 (6 bases). Germline CDR1 SNHLY, CDR2 FYNNEI. This CDR3 is built from 11 residues.

This clone was counted between two and nine times. The CDR3 loop is CASSQVGGTLGGELFF. CDR3 bases: TGTGCCAGCAGCCAAGTAGGCGGAACCCTTGGCGGGGAGCTGTTTTTT. This chain joins TRBV4-2 and TRBJ2-2; D is ambiguous. From germline, CDR1 is LGHNA and CDR2 YNFKEQ. The CDR3 runs 16 residues. V was pared by 1 base and J by 7 bases, with 16 bases between.

CDR3 sequence (DNA): TGTGCCAGCAGTCCTAGCGGGATCACAGATACGCAGTATTTT. Translating gives CASSPSGITDTQYF. The genes are TRBV5-5 and TRBJ2-3; TRBD2 agrees at 9 bases. V lost 5 bases to trimming and J lost 2 bases; unmatched junction nucleotides: 3. Germline V gene sequence: CDR1 SGHKS, CDR2 YYEKEE (reference sequence). This CDR3 spans 14 amino acids.

The chain combines TRBV11-3 with TRBJ2-1; the D call may be TRBD1 or TRBD2 (5 bases each). Per the germline V gene, CDR1 is SGHNT and CDR2 is YENEEA. CDR3 size: 13 residues. Trimming stripped 4 bases from V and 14 bases from J, with 18 bases between. The CDR3 DNA follows: TGTGCCAGCAGCTCCGGGACCACAATTTATAAGTTCTTC. This encodes CASSSGTTIYKFF.

The chain is built from TRBV4-1 and TRBJ1-5; the D is unclear. V was trimmed by 0 bases and J by 0 bases, leaving 9 bases between them. Germline V lookup: CDR1 MGHRA, CDR2 YSYEKL. The CDR3 consists of 16 residues. The CDR3: CASSQEPTYSNQPQHF. The CDR3 nucleotides read TGCGCCAGCAGCCAAGAACCAACTTATAGCAATCAGCCCCAGCATTTT.

The V and J genes are TRBV4-1 and TRBJ2-7; the D is unclear. This CDR3 is 14 amino acids long. V lost 2 bases, J lost 0 bases, and 8 bases lay in between. Germline assignment: CDR1 MGHRA and CDR2 YSYEKL. Written as DNA, the CDR3 is TGCGCCAGCAGCCAAATCGGACCCTCCTACGAGCAGTACTTC. It is translated as CASSQIGPSYEQYF.

This clone was seen a few times. The V gene is TRBV7-2, the J gene TRBJ2-7; D possibly uses TRBD1 or TRBD2 (6 bases each). From germline, CDR1 is SGHTA and CDR2 FQGNSA. The CDR3 has 14 residues. The germline V and J ends were trimmed by 3 bases and 5 bases, with 14 bases remaining between them. CDR3 region: CASSFGGPWDEQYF. The DNA of the CDR3 is TGTGCCAGCAGCTTTGGGGGGCCCTGGGACGAGCAGTACTTC.

This rearrangement joins TRBV5-6 to TRBJ2-7; 10 nucleotides line up with TRBD2. The CDR3 length is 14 residues. Germline loops: CDR1 SGHDT, CDR2 YYEEEE. V lost 3 bases, J lost 4 bases, and 4 bases stayed unmatched. CDR3 sequence (DNA): TGTGCCAGCAGCTACAGCGGGAGGGTTTACGAGCAGTACTTC. Translation: CASSYSGRVYEQYF.

The chain employs TRBV28 and TRBJ2-1; D remains ambiguous. This CDR3 is built from 14 residues. Germline V lookup: CDR1 MDHEN, CDR2 SYDVKM. V was pared by 6 bases and J by 0 bases, with 9 bases between. CDR3 residues: CASSPSSSYNEQFF. The CDR3 nucleotides are TGTGCCAGCAGCCCCTCGAGCTCCTACAATGAGCAGTTCTTC.

The chain couples TRBV19 to TRBJ1-5; D perhaps matches TRBD1 (6 bases). Per germline, CDR1 LNHDA and CDR2 SQIVND (reference sequence). V was cut by 8 bases and J by 5 bases, with 19 bases left in between. The CDR3 length is 15 residues. This CDR3 is CASGPGTFGDQPQHF. Here the CDR3 DNA reads TGTGCCAGTGGCCCGGGGACATTCGGAGATCAGCCCCAGCATTTT.

In this sample, this clone turned up a few times. V and J are TRBV2 and TRBJ2-7; 12 bases are shared with TRBD2. The CDR3 sequence is 14 residues long. The junction had 2 bases not matched to a gene; V was cut back by 5 bases and J by 3 bases. Germline V gene data show CDR1 as SNHLY and CDR2 as FYNNEI. The CDR3 sequence is CASSWGLAGYEQYF. In nucleotides, the CDR3 is TGTGCCAGCAGTTGGGGACTAGCGGGCTACGAGCAGTACTTC. Complete variable domain (other parts from reference TRBV2 and TRBJ2-7): EPEVTQTPSHQVTQMGQEVILRCVPISNHLYFYWYRQILGQKVEFLVSFYNNEISEKSEIFDDQFSVERPDGSNFTLKIRSTKLEDSAMYFCASSWGLAGYEQYFGPGTRLTVT.

The chain links TRBV2 to TRBJ1-2; D gene unclear. This CDR3 comprises 14 residues. The V and J ends lost 3 bases and 0 bases respectively, with 8 bases between them. Germline V gene data show CDR1 as SNHLY and CDR2 as FYNNEI. CDR3 nucleotides: TGTGCCAGCAGTGAGGGAGAGGCTAACTATGGCTACACCTTC. Translated, it gives CASSEGEANYGYTF. Combining the CDR3 with reference TRBV2 and TRBJ1-2 gives the whole variable domain EPEVTQTPSHQVTQMGQEVILRCVPISNHLYFYWYRQILGQKVEFLVSFYNNEISEKSEIFDDQFSVERPDGSNFTLKIRSTKLEDSAMYFCASSEGEANYGYTFGSGTRLTVV.

This clone was counted a few times. The chain combines TRBV30 with TRBJ1-5; 11 bases agree with TRBD1. The V gene's germline CDR1 is GTSNPN and CDR2 SVGIG (reference sequence). The ends lost 2 bases at V and 6 bases at J; junction bases unmatched: 3. CDR3 size: 14 residues. CDR3 sequence reads: CAWSPGQGAQPQHF. The CDR3 region has the DNA TGTGCCTGGAGTCCCGGACAGGGGGCTCAGCCCCAGCATTTT.

This chain connects TRBV15 to TRBJ2-3, with D maybe TRBD2 (5 bases). Trimming took off 5 bases at V and 4 bases at J, with 10 bases between the two ends. Germline V gives CDR1 LNHNV, CDR2 YYDKDF (reference sequence). CDR3 size: 13 residues. CDR3 DNA: TGTGCCACCAGCCCCGGGGTACCAGATACGCAGTATTTT. Amino acid sequence: CATSPGVPDTQYF.

This chain links TRBV6-4 with TRBJ1-2; D unresolved. Trimming shortened V by 8 bases and J by 1 base, and 5 bases separated the two germline ends. Germline V gene data show CDR1 as MRHNA and CDR2 as SNTAGT. This CDR3 is built from 11 residues. The CDR3 sequence is CASYSNYGYTF. The DNA of the CDR3 is TGTGCCAGCTATAGTAACTATGGCTACACCTTC.

This clone was seen just once. This rearrangement joins TRBV27 to TRBJ1-2; a possible D gene is TRBD1 (6 bases). CDR1 and CDR2 (germline): MNHEY, SMNVEV (reference sequence). With 6 bases removed from V and 4 bases from J, the gap between germline ends came to 18 bases. The CDR3 length is 15 residues. The CDR3: CASSPRGTGSYGYTF. CDR3 sequence (DNA): TGTGCCAGCAGCCCTAGGGGTACAGGGAGCTATGGCTACACCTTC.

The rearrangement uses TRBV7-2 and TRBJ2-7, with D maybe TRBD2 (5 bases). V lost 1 base, J lost 2 bases, and 9 bases lay in between. The CDR3 is 14 amino acids. Germline V lookup: CDR1 SGHTA, CDR2 FQGNSA. The CDR3 here is CASSLERGTYEQYF. In nucleotides, the CDR3 is TGTGCCAGCAGCTTAGAACGGGGAACCTACGAGCAGTACTTC.

V is TRBV5-1 and J is TRBJ2-1; weak D call: TRBD1 (6 bases). CDR3 length: 13 residues. V lost 3 bases to trimming and J lost 5 bases, with 9 bases between them. CDR1 is SGHRS, CDR2 YFSETQ, per germline. The CDR3 loop reads CASSSRGNNEQFF. CDR3 nucleotides: TGCGCCAGCAGCTCCAGGGGTAACAATGAGCAGTTCTTC.

This sequence joins TRBV29-1 and TRBJ2-3; no clear D. Germline CDR1 is SQVTM and CDR2 is ANQGSEA. The CDR3 spans 11 residues. Trimming took off 6 bases at V and 0 bases at J, with 4 bases between the two ends. CDR3 residues: CSVDSTDTQYF. In DNA form, the CDR3 reads TGCAGCGTCGACAGCACAGATACGCAGTATTTT.

J is TRBJ1-5 and V is TRBV15; no reliable D call. Trimming pared 1 base from V and 10 bases from J, leaving 8 bases between. Germline CDR1 is LNHNV and CDR2 is YYDKDF (reference sequence). This CDR3 has 12 residues. The CDR3 bases are TGTGCCACCAGCAGAGTTGACGGCCCCCAGCATTTT. Translation: CATSRVDGPQHF.

The chain combines TRBV6-1 with TRBJ1-5; the D gene is possibly TRBD1 (5 bases). Germline CDR1 and CDR2: MNHNS and SASEGT. CDR3 length: 16 amino acids. V was clipped by 4 bases and J by 6 bases, with 19 bases between them. The DNA for the CDR3 is TGTGCCAGCAGTGCCCTGGGGACGTTCGGCGGTCAGCCCCAGCATTTT. It codes for CASSALGTFGGQPQHF.

The CDR3 loop reads CSAEGGRKTQYF. Written as DNA, the CDR3 is TGCAGCGCCGAAGGCGGGCGGAAGACCCAGTACTTC. J is TRBJ2-5 and V is TRBV29-1, with a tentative D call TRBD2 (5 bases). This CDR3 has 12 amino acids. Germline CDR1 and CDR2: SQVTM and ANQGSEA. The ends were cut back, 7 bases at V and 6 bases at J, with 15 bases in the middle.

The genes are TRBV19 and TRBJ2-6, with 7 bases identical to TRBD2. The CDR3 contains 14 residues. Germline assignment: CDR1 LNHDA and CDR2 SQIVND (reference sequence). V gave up 10 bases and J gave up 4 bases; unmatched junction bases: 7. CDR3: CATGGSSGANVLTF. DNA of the CDR3: TGTGCCACTGGCGGGAGTTCAGGGGCCAACGTCCTGACTTTC.

The genes are TRBV5-4 and TRBJ2-2; D is uncertain. Deletions cut 5 bases from V and 7 bases from J, with 12 bases between. This CDR3 contains 13 residues. CDR1 and CDR2 (germline): SGHNT, YYREEE (reference sequence). The CDR3 nucleotides read TGTGCCAGCAGGGGAAGACCCCTCGGGGAGCTGTTTTTT. It encodes CASRGRPLGELFF.